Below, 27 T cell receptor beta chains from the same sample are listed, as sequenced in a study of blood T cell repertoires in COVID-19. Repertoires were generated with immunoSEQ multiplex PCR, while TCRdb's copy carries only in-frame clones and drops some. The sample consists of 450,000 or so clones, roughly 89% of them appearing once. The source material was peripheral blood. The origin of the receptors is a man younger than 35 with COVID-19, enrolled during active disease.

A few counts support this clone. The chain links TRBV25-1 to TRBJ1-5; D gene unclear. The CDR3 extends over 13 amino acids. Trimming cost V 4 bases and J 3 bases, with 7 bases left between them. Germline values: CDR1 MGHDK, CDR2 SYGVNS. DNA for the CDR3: TGTGCCAGCAGTGGGCAGGTCAATCAGCCCCAGCATTTT. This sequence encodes CASSGQVNQPQHF.

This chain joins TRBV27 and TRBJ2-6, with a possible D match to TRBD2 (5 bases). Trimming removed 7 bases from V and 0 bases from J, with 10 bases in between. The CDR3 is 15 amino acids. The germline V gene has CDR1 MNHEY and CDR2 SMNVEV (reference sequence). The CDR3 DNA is TGTGCCAGCACGGGGTTTGGCTCTGGGGCCAACGTCCTGACTTTC. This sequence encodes CASTGFGSGANVLTF.

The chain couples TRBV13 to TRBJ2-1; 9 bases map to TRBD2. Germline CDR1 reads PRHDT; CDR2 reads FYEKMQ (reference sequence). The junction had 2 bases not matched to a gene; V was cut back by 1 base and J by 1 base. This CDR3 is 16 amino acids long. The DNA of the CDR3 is TGTGCCAGCAGCTTAGTGCGGGAGGGGTCCTACAATGAGCAGTTCTTC. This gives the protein CASSLVREGSYNEQFF.

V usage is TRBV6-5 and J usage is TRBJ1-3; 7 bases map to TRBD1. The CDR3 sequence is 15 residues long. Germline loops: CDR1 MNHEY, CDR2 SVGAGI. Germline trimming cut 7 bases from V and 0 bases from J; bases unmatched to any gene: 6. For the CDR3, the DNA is TGTGCCAGCAAGAAGGACAGGTACTCTGGAAACACCATATATTTT. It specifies CASKKDRYSGNTIYF.

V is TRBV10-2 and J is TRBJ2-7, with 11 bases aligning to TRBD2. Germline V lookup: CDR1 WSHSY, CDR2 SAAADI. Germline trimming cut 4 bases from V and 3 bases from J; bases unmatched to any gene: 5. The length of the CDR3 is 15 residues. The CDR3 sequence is CASSGGLAGFYEQYF. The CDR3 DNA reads TGCGCCAGCAGTGGAGGACTAGCGGGCTTCTACGAGCAGTACTTC.

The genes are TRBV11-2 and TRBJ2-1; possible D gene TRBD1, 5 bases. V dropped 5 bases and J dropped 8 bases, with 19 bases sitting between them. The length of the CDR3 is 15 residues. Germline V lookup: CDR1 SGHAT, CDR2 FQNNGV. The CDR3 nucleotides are TGTGCCAGCAGCCCCCGAACCGGCGCCAGGGATGAGCAGTTCTTC. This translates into CASSPRTGARDEQFF.

The CDR3 DNA sequence: TGTGCCAGCAGGGGAGTTACCCTGACCCACGAGCAGTACTTC. Encoded protein: CASRGVTLTHEQYF. The V call is TRBV28, the J call TRBJ2-7; a possible D gene is TRBD2 (5 bases). The CDR3 length is 14 residues. V shed 6 bases and J shed 5 bases, with 17 bases lying between them. The germline CDR1 and CDR2 sequences are MDHEN and SYDVKM.

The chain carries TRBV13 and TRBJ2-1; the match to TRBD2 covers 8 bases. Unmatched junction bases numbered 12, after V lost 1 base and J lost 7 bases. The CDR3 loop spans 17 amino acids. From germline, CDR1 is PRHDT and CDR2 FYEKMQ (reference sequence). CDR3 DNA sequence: TGTGCCAGCAGCTTAGTGGGCTATGCGGGGGGAATAAATGAGCAGTTCTTC. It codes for CASSLVGYAGGINEQFF.

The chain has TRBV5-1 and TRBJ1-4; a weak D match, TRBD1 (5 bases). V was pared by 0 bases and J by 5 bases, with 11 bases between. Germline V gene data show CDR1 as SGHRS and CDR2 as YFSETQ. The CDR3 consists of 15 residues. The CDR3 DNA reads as TGCGCCAGCAGCTTGGTCGGGGGGTTGAATGAAAAACTGTTTTTT. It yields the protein CASSLVGGLNEKLFF.

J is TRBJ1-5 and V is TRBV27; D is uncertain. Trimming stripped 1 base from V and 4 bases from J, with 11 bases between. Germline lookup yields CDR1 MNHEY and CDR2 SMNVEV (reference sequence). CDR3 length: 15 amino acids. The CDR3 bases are TGTGCCAGCAGTTTATTGCGGGTAGGGAATCAGCCCCAGCATTTT. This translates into CASSLLRVGNQPQHF.

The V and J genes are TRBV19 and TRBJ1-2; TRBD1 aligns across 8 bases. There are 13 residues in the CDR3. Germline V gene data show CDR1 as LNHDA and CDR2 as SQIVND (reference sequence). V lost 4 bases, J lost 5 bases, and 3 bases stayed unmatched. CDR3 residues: CASSKDREYGYTF. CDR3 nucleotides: TGTGCCAGTAGTAAGGACAGGGAGTATGGCTACACCTTC.

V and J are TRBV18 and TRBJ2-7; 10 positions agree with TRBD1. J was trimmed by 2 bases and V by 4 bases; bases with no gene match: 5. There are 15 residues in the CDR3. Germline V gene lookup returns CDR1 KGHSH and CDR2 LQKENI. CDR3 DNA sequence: TGTGCCAGCTCACTGACCGGGACAGGGGCCTACGAGCAGTACTTC. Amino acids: CASSLTGTGAYEQYF.

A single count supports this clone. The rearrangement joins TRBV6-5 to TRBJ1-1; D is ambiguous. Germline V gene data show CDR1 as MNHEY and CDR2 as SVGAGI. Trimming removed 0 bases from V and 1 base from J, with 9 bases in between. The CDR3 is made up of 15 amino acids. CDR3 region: CASSYSAGQNTEAFF. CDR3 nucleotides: TGTGCCAGCAGTTACTCAGCAGGTCAGAACACTGAAGCTTTCTTT.

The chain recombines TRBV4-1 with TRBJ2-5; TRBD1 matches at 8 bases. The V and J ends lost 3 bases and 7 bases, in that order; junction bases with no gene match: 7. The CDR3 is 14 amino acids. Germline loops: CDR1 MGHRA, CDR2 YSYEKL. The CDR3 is CASSQETGVLTQYF. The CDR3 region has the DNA TGCGCCAGCAGCCAGGAGACAGGGGTATTGACCCAGTACTTC.

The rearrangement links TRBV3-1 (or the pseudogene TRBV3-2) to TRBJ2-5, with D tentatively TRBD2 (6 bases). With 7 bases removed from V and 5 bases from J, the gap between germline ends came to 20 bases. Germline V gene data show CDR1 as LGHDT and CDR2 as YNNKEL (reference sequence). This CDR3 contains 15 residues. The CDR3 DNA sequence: TGTGCCAGCAAAAAACCGGGACTGGAGGCGGAGACCCAGTACTTC. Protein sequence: CASKKPGLEAETQYF.

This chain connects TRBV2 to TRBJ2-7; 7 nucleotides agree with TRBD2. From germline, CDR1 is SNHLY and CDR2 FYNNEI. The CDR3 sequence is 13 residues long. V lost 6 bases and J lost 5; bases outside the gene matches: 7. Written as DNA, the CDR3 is TGTGCCAGCAGCGGGCGGGGGTTAAACGAGCAGTACTTC. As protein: CASSGRGLNEQYF.

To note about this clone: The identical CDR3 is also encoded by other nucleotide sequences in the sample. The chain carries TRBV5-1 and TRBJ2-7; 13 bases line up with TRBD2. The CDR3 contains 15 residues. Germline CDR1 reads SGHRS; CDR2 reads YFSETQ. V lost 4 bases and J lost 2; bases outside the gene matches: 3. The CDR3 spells CASSPGTSGTYEQYF. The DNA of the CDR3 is TGCGCCAGCAGCCCCGGGACTAGCGGGACCTACGAGCAGTACTTC.

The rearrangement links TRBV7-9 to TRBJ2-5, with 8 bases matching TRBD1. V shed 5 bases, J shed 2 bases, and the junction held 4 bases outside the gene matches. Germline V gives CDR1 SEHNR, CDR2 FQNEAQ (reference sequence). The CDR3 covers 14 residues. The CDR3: CASSDRGSQETQYF. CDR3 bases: TGTGCCAGCAGCGACAGGGGATCACAAGAGACCCAGTACTTC.

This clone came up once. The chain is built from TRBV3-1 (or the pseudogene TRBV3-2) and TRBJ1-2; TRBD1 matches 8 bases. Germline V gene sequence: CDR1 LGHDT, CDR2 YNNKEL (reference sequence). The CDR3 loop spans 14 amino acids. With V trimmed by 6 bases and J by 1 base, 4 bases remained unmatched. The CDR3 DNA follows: TGTGCCAGCAGGCGGACAGGGAGTAACTATGGCTACACCTTC. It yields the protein CASRRTGSNYGYTF.

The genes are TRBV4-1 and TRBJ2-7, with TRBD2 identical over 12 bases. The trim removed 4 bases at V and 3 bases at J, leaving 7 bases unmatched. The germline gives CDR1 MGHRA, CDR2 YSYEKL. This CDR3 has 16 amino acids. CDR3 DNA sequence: TGCGCCAGCAGCCTTTCGGGACTAGCGGGTAACTACGAGCAGTACTTC. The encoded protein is CASSLSGLAGNYEQYF.

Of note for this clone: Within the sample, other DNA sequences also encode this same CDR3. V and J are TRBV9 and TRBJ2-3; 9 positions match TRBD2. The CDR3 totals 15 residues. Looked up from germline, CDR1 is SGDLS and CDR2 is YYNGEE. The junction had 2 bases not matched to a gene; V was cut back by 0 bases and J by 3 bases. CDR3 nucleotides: TGTGCCAGCAGCGTAGTAGCGGGGGAAACAGATACGCAGTATTTT. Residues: CASSVVAGETDTQYF.

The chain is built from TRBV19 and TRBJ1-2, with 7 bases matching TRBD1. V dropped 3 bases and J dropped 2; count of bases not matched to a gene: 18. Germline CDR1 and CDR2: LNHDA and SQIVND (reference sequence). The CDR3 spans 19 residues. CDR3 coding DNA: TGTGCCAGTAGTATTAGGACAGGCCTTCCCCCTTTGGCCAACTATGGCTACACCTTC. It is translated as CASSIRTGLPPLANYGYTF.

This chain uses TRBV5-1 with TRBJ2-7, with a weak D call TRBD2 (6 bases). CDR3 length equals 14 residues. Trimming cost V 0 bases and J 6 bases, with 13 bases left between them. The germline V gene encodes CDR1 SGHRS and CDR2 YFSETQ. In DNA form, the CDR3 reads TGCGCCAGCAGCTTGGGACTAGACGGGATCGAGCAGTACTTC. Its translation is CASSLGLDGIEQYF.

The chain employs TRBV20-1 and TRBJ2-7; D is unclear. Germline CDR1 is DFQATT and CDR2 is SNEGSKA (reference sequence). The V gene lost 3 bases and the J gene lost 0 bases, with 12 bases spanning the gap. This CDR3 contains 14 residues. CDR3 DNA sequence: TGCAGTGCTAGTCACTCCCTGAACTCCTACGAGCAGTACTTC. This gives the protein CSASHSLNSYEQYF.

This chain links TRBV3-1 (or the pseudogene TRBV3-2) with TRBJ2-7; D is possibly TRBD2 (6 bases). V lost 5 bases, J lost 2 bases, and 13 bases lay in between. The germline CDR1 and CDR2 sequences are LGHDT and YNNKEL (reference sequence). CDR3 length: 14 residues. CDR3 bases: TGTGCCAGCAGCGACACTAGCCCCACCTACGAGCAGTACTTC. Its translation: CASSDTSPTYEQYF.

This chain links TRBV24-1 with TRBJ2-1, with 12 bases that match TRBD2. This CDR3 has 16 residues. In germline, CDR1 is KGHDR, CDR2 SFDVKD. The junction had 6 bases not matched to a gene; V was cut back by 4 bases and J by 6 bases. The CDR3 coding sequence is TGTGCCACCAGTGACCCCGTGACTAGCGGGAGCAATGAGCAGTTCTTC. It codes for CATSDPVTSGSNEQFF.

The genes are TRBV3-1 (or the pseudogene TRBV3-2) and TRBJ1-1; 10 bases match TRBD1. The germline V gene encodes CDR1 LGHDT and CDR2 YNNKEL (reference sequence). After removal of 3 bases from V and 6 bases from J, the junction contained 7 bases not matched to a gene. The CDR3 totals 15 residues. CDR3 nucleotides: TGTGCCAGCAGCCACCCCGGGACAGGGGAACCTGAAGCTTTCTTT. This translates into CASSHPGTGEPEAFF.